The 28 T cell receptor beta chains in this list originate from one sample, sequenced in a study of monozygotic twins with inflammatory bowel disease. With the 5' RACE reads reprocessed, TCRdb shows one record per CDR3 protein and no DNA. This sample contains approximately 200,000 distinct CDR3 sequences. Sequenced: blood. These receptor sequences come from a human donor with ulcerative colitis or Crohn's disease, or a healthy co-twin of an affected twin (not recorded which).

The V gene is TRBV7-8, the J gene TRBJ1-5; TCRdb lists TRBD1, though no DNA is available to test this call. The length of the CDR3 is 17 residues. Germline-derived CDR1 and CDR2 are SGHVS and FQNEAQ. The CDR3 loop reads CASSLTDPGAGNQPQHF. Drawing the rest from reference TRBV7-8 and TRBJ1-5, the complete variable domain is GAGVSQSPRYKVAKRGQDVALRCDPISGHVSLFWYQQALGQGPEFLTYFQNEAQLDKSGLPSDRFFAERPEGSVSTLKIQRTQQEDSAVYLCASSLTDPGAGNQPQHFGDGTRLSIL.

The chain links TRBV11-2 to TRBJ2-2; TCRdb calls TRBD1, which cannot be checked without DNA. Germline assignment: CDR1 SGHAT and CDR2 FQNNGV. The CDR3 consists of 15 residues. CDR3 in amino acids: CASSSSGTETGELFF.

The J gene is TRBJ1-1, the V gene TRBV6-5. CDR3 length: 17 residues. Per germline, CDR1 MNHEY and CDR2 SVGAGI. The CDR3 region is CASSYSRLRSMNTEAFF.

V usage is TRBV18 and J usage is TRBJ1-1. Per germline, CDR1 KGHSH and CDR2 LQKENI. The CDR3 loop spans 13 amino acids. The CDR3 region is CASSPQGDTEAFF.

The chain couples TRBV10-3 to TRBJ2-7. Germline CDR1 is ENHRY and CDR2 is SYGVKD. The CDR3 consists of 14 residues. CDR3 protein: CAISEIGEFYEQYF.

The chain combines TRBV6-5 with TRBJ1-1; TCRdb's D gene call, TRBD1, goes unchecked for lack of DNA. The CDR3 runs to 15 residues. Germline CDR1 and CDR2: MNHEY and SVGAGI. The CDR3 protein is CASSFTTGRNTEAFF.

CDR3 amino acids: CASSRPGGTGRVYGYTF. This chain uses TRBV12-3 or TRBV12-4 with TRBJ1-2. The CDR3 runs 17 residues.

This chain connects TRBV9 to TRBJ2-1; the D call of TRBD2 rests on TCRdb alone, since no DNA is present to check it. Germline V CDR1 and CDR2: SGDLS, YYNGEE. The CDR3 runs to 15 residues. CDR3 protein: CASSVNAGGPGEQFF.

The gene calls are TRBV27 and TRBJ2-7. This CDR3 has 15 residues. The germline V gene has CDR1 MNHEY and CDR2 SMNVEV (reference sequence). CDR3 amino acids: CASSTTFLGSYEQYF.

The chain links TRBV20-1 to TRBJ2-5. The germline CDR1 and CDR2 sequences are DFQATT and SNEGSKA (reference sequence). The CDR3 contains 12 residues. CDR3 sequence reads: CSARDRLETQYF.

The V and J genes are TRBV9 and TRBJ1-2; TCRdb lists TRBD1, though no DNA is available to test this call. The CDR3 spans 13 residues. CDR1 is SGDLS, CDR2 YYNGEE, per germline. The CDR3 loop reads CASGQDSGYGYTF.

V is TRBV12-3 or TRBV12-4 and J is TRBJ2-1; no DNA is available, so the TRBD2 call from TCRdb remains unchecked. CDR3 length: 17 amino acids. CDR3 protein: CASSPGLAGLPPNERFF.

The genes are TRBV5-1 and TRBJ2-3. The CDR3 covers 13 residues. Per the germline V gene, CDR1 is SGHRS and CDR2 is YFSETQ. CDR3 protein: CASSSDGADTQYF.

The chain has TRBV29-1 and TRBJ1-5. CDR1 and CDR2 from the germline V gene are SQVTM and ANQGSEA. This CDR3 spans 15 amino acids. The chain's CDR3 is CSVPQRGIGNQPQHF. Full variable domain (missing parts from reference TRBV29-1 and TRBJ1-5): SAVISQKPSRDICQRGTSLTIQCQVDSQVTMMFWYRQQPGQSLTLIATANQGSEATYESGFVIDKFPISRPNLTFSTLTVSNMSPEDSSIYLCSVPQRGIGNQPQHFGDGTRLSIL.

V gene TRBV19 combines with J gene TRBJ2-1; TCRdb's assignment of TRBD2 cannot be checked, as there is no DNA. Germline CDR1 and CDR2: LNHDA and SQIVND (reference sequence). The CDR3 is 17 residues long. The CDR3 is CASSTGLAGALYNEQFF.

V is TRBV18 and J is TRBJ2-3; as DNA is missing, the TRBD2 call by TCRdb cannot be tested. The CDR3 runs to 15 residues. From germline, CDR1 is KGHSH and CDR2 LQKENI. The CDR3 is CASSPAGSWAGTQYF.

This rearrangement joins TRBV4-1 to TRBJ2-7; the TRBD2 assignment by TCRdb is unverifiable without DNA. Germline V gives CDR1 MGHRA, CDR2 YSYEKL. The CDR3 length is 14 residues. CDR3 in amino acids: CASSHGLRENEQYF.

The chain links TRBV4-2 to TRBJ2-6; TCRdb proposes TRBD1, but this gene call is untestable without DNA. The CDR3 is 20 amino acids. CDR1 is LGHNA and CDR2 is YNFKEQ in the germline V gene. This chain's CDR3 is CASSQEANRGPESGANVLTF.

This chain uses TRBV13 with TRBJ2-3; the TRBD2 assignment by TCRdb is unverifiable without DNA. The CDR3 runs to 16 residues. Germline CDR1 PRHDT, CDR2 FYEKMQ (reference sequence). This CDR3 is CASSFNRARDTDTQYF.

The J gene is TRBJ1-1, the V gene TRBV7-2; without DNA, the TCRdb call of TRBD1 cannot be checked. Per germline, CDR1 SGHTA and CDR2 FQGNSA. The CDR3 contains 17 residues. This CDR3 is CASSLDRTGWKNTEAFF.

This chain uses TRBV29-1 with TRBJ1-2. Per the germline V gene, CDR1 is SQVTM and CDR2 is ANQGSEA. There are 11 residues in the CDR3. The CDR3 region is CSVEFLTGYTF. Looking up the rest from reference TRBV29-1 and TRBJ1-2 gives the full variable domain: SAVISQKPSRDICQRGTSLTIQCQVDSQVTMMFWYRQQPGQSLTLIATANQGSEATYESGFVIDKFPISRPNLTFSTLTVSNMSPEDSSIYLCSVEFLTGYTFGSGTRLTVV.

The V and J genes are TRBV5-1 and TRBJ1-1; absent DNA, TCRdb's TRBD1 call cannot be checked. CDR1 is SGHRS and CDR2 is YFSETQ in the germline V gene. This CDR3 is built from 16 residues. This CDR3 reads CASSWSRGQGYTEAFF.

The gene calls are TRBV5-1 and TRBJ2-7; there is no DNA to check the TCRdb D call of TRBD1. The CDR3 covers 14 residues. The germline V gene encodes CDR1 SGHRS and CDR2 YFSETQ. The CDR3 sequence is CASSLLGTGNEQYF.

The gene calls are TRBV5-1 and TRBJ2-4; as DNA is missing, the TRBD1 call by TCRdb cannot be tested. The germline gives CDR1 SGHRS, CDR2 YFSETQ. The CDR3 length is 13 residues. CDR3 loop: CASSAPRENIQYF.

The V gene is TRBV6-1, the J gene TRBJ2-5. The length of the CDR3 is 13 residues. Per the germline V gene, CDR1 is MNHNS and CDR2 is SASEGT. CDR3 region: CASSDGHQETQYF.

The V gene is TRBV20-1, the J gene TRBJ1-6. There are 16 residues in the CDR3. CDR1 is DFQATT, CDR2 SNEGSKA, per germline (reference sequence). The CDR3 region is CSARRGARSYNSPLHF.

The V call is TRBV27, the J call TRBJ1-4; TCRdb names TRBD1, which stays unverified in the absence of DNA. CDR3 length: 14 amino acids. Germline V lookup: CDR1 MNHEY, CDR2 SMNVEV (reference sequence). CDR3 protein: CASSHGQGGEKLFF.

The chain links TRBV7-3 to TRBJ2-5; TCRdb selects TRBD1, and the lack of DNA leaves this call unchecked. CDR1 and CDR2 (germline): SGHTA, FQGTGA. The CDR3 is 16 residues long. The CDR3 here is CASSLMGRGFQETQYF.